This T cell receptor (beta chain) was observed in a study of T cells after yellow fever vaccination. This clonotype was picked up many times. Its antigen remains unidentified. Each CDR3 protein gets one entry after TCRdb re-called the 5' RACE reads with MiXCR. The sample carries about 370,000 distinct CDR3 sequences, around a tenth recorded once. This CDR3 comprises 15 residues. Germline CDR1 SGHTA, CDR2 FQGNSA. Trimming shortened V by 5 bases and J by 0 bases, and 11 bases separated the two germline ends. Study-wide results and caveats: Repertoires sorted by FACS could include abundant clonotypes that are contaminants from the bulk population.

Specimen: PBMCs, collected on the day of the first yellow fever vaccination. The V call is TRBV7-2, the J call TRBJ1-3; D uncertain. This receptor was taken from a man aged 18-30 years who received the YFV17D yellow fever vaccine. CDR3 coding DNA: TGTGCCAGCAGCCGTAGACTGTCCTCTGGAAACACCATATATTTT. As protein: CASSRRLSSGNTIYF.